The present T cell receptor (beta chain) was sequenced within a study of blood T cell repertoires in COVID-19. The table lists this clone with a count of one. Sequencing was performed with immunoSEQ multiplex PCR; in TCRdb, only in-frame clones are kept and a portion is missing. The data show around 330,000 clones, approximately 88% seen once. V trimming: 4 bases; J trimming: 2 bases; junction bases outside the gene matches: 4. Germline assignment: CDR1 MNHEY and CDR2 SVGAGI. The CDR3 loop spans 16 amino acids. Sequenced input: peripheral blood. J is TRBJ2-6 and V is TRBV6-5, with TRBD1 identical over 8 bases. The clonotype comes from a woman aged 50 to 65 with active or convalescent COVID-19. CDR3 residues: CASSWQGATGANVLTF. The CDR3 coding sequence is TGTGCCAGCAGTTGGCAGGGGGCTACTGGGGCCAACGTCCTGACTTTC.